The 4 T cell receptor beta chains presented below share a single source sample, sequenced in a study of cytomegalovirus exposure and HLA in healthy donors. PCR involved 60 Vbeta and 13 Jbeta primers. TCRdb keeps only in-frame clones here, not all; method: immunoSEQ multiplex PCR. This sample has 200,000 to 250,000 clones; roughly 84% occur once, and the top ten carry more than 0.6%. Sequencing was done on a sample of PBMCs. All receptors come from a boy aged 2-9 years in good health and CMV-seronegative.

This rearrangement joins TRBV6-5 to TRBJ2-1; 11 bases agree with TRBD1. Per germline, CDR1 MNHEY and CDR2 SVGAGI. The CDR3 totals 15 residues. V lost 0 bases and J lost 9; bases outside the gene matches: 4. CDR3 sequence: CASSYSGQGGGEQFF. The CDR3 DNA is TGTGCCAGCAGTTACTCGGGACAGGGGGGAGGTGAGCAGTTCTTC.

CDR3 loop: CASRLQGGGDTEAFF. CDR3 coding DNA: TGTGCCAGCAGACTTCAGGGAGGCGGAGACACTGAAGCTTTCTTT. The chain couples TRBV6-6 to TRBJ1-1; maybe TRBD1 (5 bases). Germline V gene sequence: CDR1 MNHNY, CDR2 SVGAGI (reference sequence). The CDR3 runs to 15 residues. V lost 6 bases and J 3 bases, leaving 17 bases between the germline ends.

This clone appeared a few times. The CDR3 DNA follows: TGTGCCAGCAGTGAAACAGGGATCGATGAAAAACTGTTTTTT. This codes for CASSETGIDEKLFF. The chain is built from TRBV6-1 and TRBJ1-4; D is perhaps TRBD1 (6 bases). Trimming stripped 2 bases from V and 6 bases from J, with 10 bases between. The CDR3 runs to 14 residues. Germline V gene data show CDR1 as MNHNS and CDR2 as SASEGT.

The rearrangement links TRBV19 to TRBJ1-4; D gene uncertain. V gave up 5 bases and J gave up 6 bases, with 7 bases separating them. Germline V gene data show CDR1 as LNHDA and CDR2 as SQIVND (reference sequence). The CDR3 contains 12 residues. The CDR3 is CASSPNYEKLFF. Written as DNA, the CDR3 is TGTGCCAGTAGTCCAAACTATGAAAAACTGTTTTTT.